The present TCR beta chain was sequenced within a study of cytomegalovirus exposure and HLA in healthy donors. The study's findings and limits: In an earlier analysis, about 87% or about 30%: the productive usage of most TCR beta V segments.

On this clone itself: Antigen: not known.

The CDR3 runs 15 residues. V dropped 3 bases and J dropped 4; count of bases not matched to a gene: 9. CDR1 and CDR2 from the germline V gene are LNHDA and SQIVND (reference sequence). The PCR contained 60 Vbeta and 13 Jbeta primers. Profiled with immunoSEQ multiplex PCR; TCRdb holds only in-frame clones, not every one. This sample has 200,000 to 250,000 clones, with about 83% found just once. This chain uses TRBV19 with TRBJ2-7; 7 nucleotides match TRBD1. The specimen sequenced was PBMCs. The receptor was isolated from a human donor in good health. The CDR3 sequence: CASSMGDRVHYEQYF. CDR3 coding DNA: TGTGCCAGTAGTATGGGCGACAGGGTGCATTACGAGCAGTACTTC.